The next 28 T cell receptor beta chains were all read from a single sample in a study of T cell repertoires in cytomegalovirus infection. In TCRdb, the reads were re-called with MiXCR into one record per CDR3 protein. The data contain about 89,000 distinct CDR3 sequences, approximately 30% of them singletons. What these receptors recognize is not known. Sequenced material: CD8+ T cells from cultured PBMCs, taken from culture after CMV antigen stimulation. The receptors stem from a human donor in good health (CMV status not recorded). Some clones in this sample may be carry-over from other donors' samples.

The sample holds many counts of this clonotype. V gene TRBV2 combines with J gene TRBJ1-1; weak D call: TRBD1 (5 bases). Germline V gene lookup returns CDR1 SNHLY and CDR2 FYNNEI. CDR3 length: 15 amino acids. Trimming stripped 3 bases from V and 0 bases from J, with 11 bases between. The CDR3 here is CASSDLDSLNTEAFF. CDR3 in DNA: TGTGCCAGCAGTGATTTAGACAGTTTGAACACTGAAGCTTTCTTT.

This chain links TRBV4-1 with TRBJ2-1; D tentatively fits TRBD1 or TRBD2 (5 bases each). Looked up from germline, CDR1 is MGHRA and CDR2 is YSYEKL. The CDR3 spans 15 residues. V dropped 0 bases and J dropped 8 bases, with 14 bases sitting between them. The CDR3 DNA is TGCGCCAGCAGCCAAGATGCCCCTAGCAGGGATGAGCAGTTCTTC. It translates to CASSQDAPSRDEQFF.

The chain recombines TRBV2 with TRBJ2-7; TRBD1 is a possible D gene (5 bases). Germline V gives CDR1 SNHLY, CDR2 FYNNEI. The V end lost 6 bases, the J end lost 3 bases, and 18 bases lay between the germline ends. The CDR3 is 15 residues long. For the CDR3, the DNA is TGTGCCAGCAGGGACCTCCAAGGACACATCTACGAGCAGTACTTC. Amino acid sequence: CASRDLQGHIYEQYF. The full variable domain, completed using reference TRBV2 and TRBJ2-7, is EPEVTQTPSHQVTQMGQEVILRCVPISNHLYFYWYRQILGQKVEFLVSFYNNEISEKSEIFDDQFSVERPDGSNFTLKIRSTKLEDSAMYFCASRDLQGHIYEQYFGPGTRLTVT.

This clonotype was counted a few times. The V call is TRBV24-1, the J call TRBJ2-3, with 10 bases that match TRBD2. The CDR3 has 17 amino acids. In germline, CDR1 is KGHDR, CDR2 SFDVKD. The V segment lost 1 base and the J segment 5 bases; nucleotides outside the gene matches: 8. CDR3 DNA sequence: TGTGCCACCAGTGATTTTGTGAGCGGGGGGGCCGGAGATACGCAGTATTTT. It yields the protein CATSDFVSGGAGDTQYF.

The chain couples TRBV14 to TRBJ1-1; D possibly corresponds to TRBD1 (6 bases). The germline gives CDR1 SGHDN, CDR2 FVKESK. This CDR3 has 14 amino acids. V was trimmed by 1 base and J by 4 bases, leaving 10 bases between them. CDR3 in DNA: TGTGCCAGCAGCCAAGTGCGAGGGGGCACTGAAGCTTTCTTT. Translation gives CASSQVRGGTEAFF.

This clonotype has a handful of counts. The rearrangement uses TRBV7-9 and TRBJ2-1; D is possibly TRBD1 or TRBD2 (5 bases each). This CDR3 is 14 amino acids long. Trimming took 5 bases from V and 2 from J, leaving 10 bases between them. Germline CDR1 and CDR2: SEHNR and FQNEAQ (reference sequence). Here the CDR3 reads CASSGAGAYNEQFF. CDR3 DNA: TGTGCCAGCAGCGGGGCCGGGGCCTACAATGAGCAGTTCTTC.

This clonotype was counted at least ten times. The chain joins TRBV7-2 to TRBJ1-1; D gene ambiguous. Per germline, CDR1 SGHTA and CDR2 FQGNSA. CDR3 length equals 15 residues. V was trimmed by 5 bases and J by 0 bases, leaving 13 bases between them. CDR3 loop: CASSQRQAMNTEAFF. As DNA, the CDR3 is TGTGCCAGCAGCCAGCGGCAGGCCATGAACACTGAAGCTTTCTTT.

This clonotype has at least ten counts. This chain's CDR3 is CASSGGQGGEGDTQYF. The CDR3 DNA reads as TGTGCCAGCAGCGGAGGACAGGGCGGGGAGGGAGATACGCAGTATTTT. The chain is built from TRBV2 and TRBJ2-3; TRBD1 might be the D (8 bases). With 6 bases removed from V and 5 bases from J, the gap between germline ends came to 21 bases. The CDR3 contains 16 residues. Per germline, CDR1 SNHLY and CDR2 FYNNEI. Supplemented by reference TRBV2 and TRBJ2-3, the full variable domain reads EPEVTQTPSHQVTQMGQEVILRCVPISNHLYFYWYRQILGQKVEFLVSFYNNEISEKSEIFDDQFSVERPDGSNFTLKIRSTKLEDSAMYFCASSGGQGGEGDTQYFGPGTRLTVL.

The chain combines TRBV6-2 or TRBV6-3 with TRBJ2-1, with D perhaps assigned TRBD1 or TRBD2 (5 bases each). The germline V gene has CDR1 MNHEY and CDR2 SVGEGT. The V gene lost 6 bases and the J gene lost 5 bases, with 20 bases spanning the gap. The CDR3 is 16 residues long. For the CDR3, the DNA is TGTGCCAGCAGAAACCGGGATCAGGGAGTCGACAATGAGCAGTTCTTC. Translated, it gives CASRNRDQGVDNEQFF.

This clonotype was seen many times. J is TRBJ1-6 and V is TRBV5-1; a weak D match, TRBD1 (5 bases). This CDR3 has 15 residues. Germline V gives CDR1 SGHRS, CDR2 YFSETQ. V lost 3 bases and J lost 5, with 12 bases in between. The CDR3 nucleotides read TGCGCCAGCAGCTGGACGGGACTGAATAATTCACCCCTCCACTTT. It translates to CASSWTGLNNSPLHF.

The J gene is TRBJ2-7, the V gene TRBV11-2, with D maybe TRBD2 (6 bases). Trimming took 5 bases from V and 5 from J, leaving 10 bases between them. Germline values: CDR1 SGHAT, CDR2 FQNNGV. The CDR3 has 12 amino acids. CDR3 sequence reads: CASSPGGDEQYF. As DNA, the CDR3 is TGTGCCAGCAGCCCTGGAGGGGACGAGCAGTACTTC.

V is TRBV20-1 and J is TRBJ2-2; TRBD2 matches 11 bases. The CDR3 length is 15 residues. The V and J ends lost 3 bases and 6 bases, in that order; junction bases with no gene match: 6. Germline V gene sequence: CDR1 DFQATT, CDR2 SNEGSKA (reference sequence). The CDR3 region has the DNA TGCAGTGCTAGCCTTCTAGCGGGGGGCGCCGGGGAGCTGTTTTTT. This gives the protein CSASLLAGGAGELFF.

V gene TRBV10-3 combines with J gene TRBJ1-1; D possibly corresponds to TRBD1 (6 bases). Trimming shortened V by 6 bases and J by 4 bases, and 15 bases separated the two germline ends. Germline V lookup: CDR1 ENHRY, CDR2 SYGVKD. CDR3 length: 14 amino acids. CDR3 nucleotides: TGTGCCATCAGCCCAAAGGACAGATTCACTGAAGCTTTCTTT. Its translation: CAISPKDRFTEAFF.

Ten or more counts support this clonotype. The gene calls are TRBV19 and TRBJ2-7, with D perhaps matching TRBD1 (6 bases). The CDR3 totals 14 residues. Trimming cost V 3 bases and J 2 bases, with 11 bases left between them. Germline V CDR1 and CDR2: LNHDA, SQIVND (reference sequence). CDR3: CASSIGRGPYEQYF. The DNA for the CDR3 is TGTGCCAGTAGTATCGGCAGGGGCCCCTACGAGCAGTACTTC.

In DNA, the CDR3 is TGTGCCAGCAGTGAAATTATAAATGAGCAGTTCTTC. This translates into CASSEIINEQFF. The chain couples TRBV2 to TRBJ2-1; D ambiguous. With 2 bases removed from V and 7 bases from J, the gap between germline ends came to 6 bases. This CDR3 is built from 12 residues. Germline V gives CDR1 SNHLY, CDR2 FYNNEI.

The chain combines TRBV27 with TRBJ2-2, with D unclear. Germline assignment: CDR1 MNHEY and CDR2 SMNVEV (reference sequence). The CDR3 runs to 13 residues. Trimming stripped 5 bases from V and 4 bases from J, with 8 bases between. Written as DNA, the CDR3 is TGTGCCAGCAGTAAACCAGGCACCGGGGAGCTGTTTTTT. Translated, it gives CASSKPGTGELFF.

The chain uses TRBV29-1 and TRBJ2-1, with D maybe TRBD1 (5 bases). Germline V gene data show CDR1 as SQVTM and CDR2 as ANQGSEA. V was clipped by 4 bases and J by 1 base, with 17 bases between them. The CDR3 runs to 16 residues. CDR3 sequence: CSVGGASEGSYNEQFF. CDR3 sequence (DNA): TGCAGCGTTGGGGGCGCCTCGGAAGGATCCTACAATGAGCAGTTCTTC.

This clonotype occurred many times. This chain joins TRBV6-2 or TRBV6-3 and TRBJ2-2; D call uncertain. There are 12 residues in the CDR3. Germline V gene lookup returns CDR1 MNHEY and CDR2 SVGEGT. Trimming cost V 4 bases and J 6 bases, with 6 bases left between them. CDR3 region: CASSWGAGELFF. The CDR3 region has the DNA TGTGCCAGCAGTTGGGGTGCCGGGGAGCTGTTTTTT.

This chain uses TRBV7-9 with TRBJ2-1; perhaps TRBD1 as D (5 bases). The V gene lost 5 bases and the J gene lost 3 bases, with 17 bases spanning the gap. The CDR3 totals 16 residues. Germline CDR1 is SEHNR and CDR2 is FQNEAQ (reference sequence). The CDR3 bases are TGTGCCAGCAGCGTCAATTGGGGCAGTGGCTACAATGAGCAGTTCTTC. It encodes CASSVNWGSGYNEQFF.

The CDR3, as DNA: TGTGCCAGCAGCTTCGGGGGGGCCCCGTACGAGCAGTACTTC. As protein: CASSFGGAPYEQYF. This rearrangement joins TRBV7-2 to TRBJ2-7; TRBD2 matches 8 bases. Germline CDR1 is SGHTA and CDR2 is FQGNSA. V shed 3 bases, J shed 4 bases, and the junction held 5 bases outside the gene matches. The CDR3 spans 14 residues. Full variable domain (missing parts from reference TRBV7-2 and TRBJ2-7): GAGVSQSPSNKVTEKGKDVELRCDPISGHTALYWYRQSLGQGLEFLIYFQGNSAPDKSGLPSDRFSAERTGGSVSTLTIQRTQQEDSAVYLCASSFGGAPYEQYFGPGTRLTVT.

This clonotype was counted a few times. The chain recombines TRBV5-1 with TRBJ1-1, with D hard to call. Germline V CDR1 and CDR2: SGHRS, YFSETQ. Trimming took 3 bases from V and 0 from J, leaving 6 bases between them. The length of the CDR3 is 13 residues. DNA for the CDR3: TGCGCCAGCAGCTCCGCCATGAACACTGAAGCTTTCTTT. This translates into CASSSAMNTEAFF.

This clonotype was counted a few times. This rearrangement joins TRBV15 to TRBJ1-1; TRBD1 might be the D (5 bases). Between the trimmed V and J ends, which lost 0 bases and 0 bases, there was a span of 8 bases. The CDR3 extends over 15 amino acids. Germline V gene sequence: CDR1 LNHNV, CDR2 YYDKDF (reference sequence). The CDR3 DNA follows: TGTGCCACCAGCAGAGACAGGGCCTTGAACACTGAAGCTTTCTTT. Its protein is CATSRDRALNTEAFF.

This chain joins TRBV15 and TRBJ2-1; D is undetermined. Germline-derived CDR1 and CDR2 are LNHNV and YYDKDF (reference sequence). The CDR3 has 17 residues. The ends were cut back, 5 bases at V and 0 bases at J, with 17 bases in the middle. The CDR3, as DNA: TGTGCCACCAGCGGCGCCTCGGACGGTAGCTCCTACAATGAGCAGTTCTTC. Protein: CATSGASDGSSYNEQFF.

The genes are TRBV19 and TRBJ1-5; D not certain. V shed 5 bases and J shed 4 bases, with 18 bases lying between them. This CDR3 is 16 amino acids long. The germline V gene encodes CDR1 LNHDA and CDR2 SQIVND (reference sequence). CDR3 protein: CASSGERITLNQPQHF. The CDR3 DNA sequence: TGTGCCAGTAGTGGAGAGAGGATTACTCTAAATCAGCCCCAGCATTTT. The whole variable domain, filled in from reference TRBV19 and TRBJ1-5, reads DGGITQSPKYLFRKEGQNVTLSCEQNLNHDAMYWYRQDPGQGLRLIYYSQIVNDFQKGDIAEGYSVSREKKESFPLTVTSAQKNPTAFYLCASSGERITLNQPQHFGDGTRLSIL.

The chain recombines TRBV2 with TRBJ1-1, with D perhaps TRBD1 (5 bases). The CDR3 covers 10 residues. Germline loops: CDR1 SNHLY, CDR2 FYNNEI. Trimming shortened V by 11 bases and J by 6 bases, and 10 bases separated the two germline ends. The DNA of the CDR3 is TGTGCCGGGGGGGTGGCTGAAGCTTTCTTT. It codes for CAGGVAEAFF.

Only a few counts were recorded for this clonotype. The CDR3 loop reads CASSETGSDNQPQHF. The CDR3 DNA is TGCGCCAGCAGCGAGACAGGGAGCGACAATCAGCCCCAGCATTTT. V is TRBV4-1 and J is TRBJ1-5; 7 bases agree with TRBD1. The ends lost 5 bases at V and 3 bases at J; junction bases unmatched: 7. The CDR3 runs to 15 residues. The V gene's germline CDR1 is MGHRA and CDR2 YSYEKL.

The rearrangement uses TRBV18 and TRBJ2-5; D tentatively fits TRBD1 or TRBD2 (5 bases each). CDR1 is KGHSH and CDR2 is LQKENI in the germline V gene. The CDR3 length is 15 residues. Deletions cut 4 bases from V and 1 base from J, with 13 bases between. Here the CDR3 reads CASSLGTAIQETQYF. DNA of the CDR3: TGTGCCAGCTCACTCGGGACGGCCATCCAAGAGACCCAGTACTTC.

This clonotype has more than one count but fewer than ten. The V call is TRBV28, the J call TRBJ2-7; the D gene is possibly TRBD2 (5 bases). The CDR3 has 13 amino acids. Trimming cost V 3 bases and J 3 bases, with 9 bases left between them. Germline V gene lookup returns CDR1 MDHEN and CDR2 SYDVKM. CDR3 DNA sequence: TGTGCCAGCAGTTTCCTAGGAGGCTACGAGCAGTACTTC. Translation gives CASSFLGGYEQYF.